This TCR beta chain is drawn from a study of cytomegalovirus exposure and HLA in healthy donors. General study results and limits: Most of the TCR beta V segments (in an earlier analysis) were productive either about 90% or about 30% of the time. The study put roughly 160 TCR beta chains on its list as cytomegalovirus-associated. Whilst most TCR sequences proved rare, a subset of public TCRs occurred across many donors. A later analysis linked a missense DCLRE1C variant to TCR beta V- and J-gene trimming.

The CDR3 totals 14 residues. The germline V gene has CDR1 SQVTM and CDR2 ANQGSEA. The germline V and J ends were trimmed by 4 bases and 0 bases, with 10 bases remaining between them. This clone was found a few times. Its antigen remains unknown. In the PCR, 60 Vbeta and 13 Jbeta primers were used. Repertoires were generated with immunoSEQ multiplex PCR, while TCRdb's copy carries only in-frame clones and drops some. The sample includes around 130,000 clones, under 85% of them seen just once. The receptor's source is a man between 18 and 35 years old in good health and CMV-seropositive. The source material was PBMCs. The chain links TRBV29-1 to TRBJ1-5; D unresolved. The DNA for the CDR3 is TGCAGCGTTGTGGAGGGAGGTAGCAATCAGCCCCAGCATTTT. Amino acid sequence: CSVVEGGSNQPQHF.